The present T cell receptor (beta chain) was sequenced within a study of identical twins. V was pared by 8 bases and J by 3 bases, with 8 bases of the junction left unmatched. The CDR3 is 14 amino acids. The germline gives CDR1 SNHLY, CDR2 FYNNEI. In its sample, this clonotype was seen a few times. TCRdb independently ran MiXCR on the 5' RACE reads; one entry per CDR3 protein. The table has around 450,000 distinct CDR3 sequences, around 14% seen once. These data also featured in a second study, about yellow fever vaccine responses in identical twins.

The specimen was CD4+ T cells sorted from blood. The sequence came from a woman aged 18-29 years in good health. The genes are TRBV2 and TRBJ1-1; TRBD1 matches 8 bases. The CDR3 DNA reads as TGTGCCAGCGGCGGTCAGGGGGCCCACACTGAAGCTTTCTTT. Translation gives CASGGQGAHTEAFF.